The 20 T cell receptor beta chains reported below all come from one sample, sequenced in a study of blood T cell repertoires in COVID-19. Using immunoSEQ multiplex PCR, the repertoire was profiled, and TCRdb retains in-frame clones only, with some absent. The data show about 45,000 clones, around four fifths seen once. The sequenced sample consisted of peripheral blood. These TCRs come from a man between 50 and 59 years old with active COVID-19.

This chain uses TRBV5-4 with TRBJ2-2, with TRBD2 as a possible D gene (7 bases). Between the trimmed V and J ends, which lost 4 bases and 5 bases, there was a span of 18 bases. The CDR3 has 16 amino acids. Per the germline V gene, CDR1 is SGHNT and CDR2 is YYREEE (reference sequence). CDR3 DNA: TGTGCCAGCAGCCTCCTTGGAGGGAGGGGGACCGGGGAGCTGTTTTTT. Its translation: CASSLLGGRGTGELFF. Based on the CDR3 plus reference TRBV5-4 and TRBJ2-2, the full variable domain is ETGVTQSPTHLIKTRGQQVTLRCSSQSGHNTVSWYQQALGQGPQFIFQYYREEENGRGNFPPRFSGLQFPNYSSELNVNALELDDSALYLCASSLLGGRGTGELFFGEGSRLTVL.

V is TRBV9 and J is TRBJ2-5; 9 nucleotides agree with TRBD1. The ends lost 4 bases at V and 4 bases at J; junction bases unmatched: 8. The germline V gene has CDR1 SGDLS and CDR2 YYNGEE. The CDR3 is 15 residues long. Here the CDR3 DNA reads TGTGCCAGCAGCTCCAGACAGGGGGTGACAGAGACCCAGTACTTC. This encodes CASSSRQGVTETQYF.

The V call is TRBV6-5, the J call TRBJ1-1; 8 positions agree with TRBD1. Trimming removed 6 bases from V and 11 bases from J; junction bases left unmatched: 11. This CDR3 region has 13 residues. In germline, CDR1 is MNHEY, CDR2 SVGAGI. DNA for the CDR3: TGTGCCAGCAGCTCGGGACAGGCCTATCGGGCTTTCTTT. Its translation is CASSSGQAYRAFF.

This clone has just one count. The J gene is TRBJ2-5, the V gene TRBV10-3, with D tentatively TRBD1 (5 bases). The CDR3 contains 15 residues. Germline assignment: CDR1 ENHRY and CDR2 SYGVKD. Trimming took off 0 bases at V and 3 bases at J, with 11 bases between the two ends. CDR3 bases: TGTGCCATCAGTGAGTCGCGGCAGGGCGAAGAGACCCAGTACTTC. Amino acids: CAISESRQGEETQYF.

J is TRBJ1-4 and V is TRBV5-6; 10 bases match TRBD1. Germline V gene lookup returns CDR1 SGHDT and CDR2 YYEEEE. V was clipped by 4 bases and J by 9 bases; unmatched bases: 9. The CDR3 has 15 amino acids. This CDR3 reads CASSDRDRGSKKLFF. CDR3 DNA: TGTGCCAGCAGCGATCGGGACAGGGGATCCAAAAAACTGTTTTTT.

This clone has just a few counts. The chain has TRBV12-3 or TRBV12-4 and TRBJ1-1; D may be TRBD1 (6 bases). The CDR3 has 11 residues. Trimming took off 7 bases at V and 11 bases at J, with 14 bases between the two ends. The CDR3 DNA reads as TGTGCCAGCACCCGGGGGGCGGCCGCTTTCTTT. Its translation is CASTRGAAAFF.

Only one count was recorded for this clone. The gene calls are TRBV6-6 and TRBJ2-3; 14 positions match TRBD2. CDR1 and CDR2 from the germline V gene are MNHNY and SVGAGI (reference sequence). Losses at the gene ends were 6 bases for V and 4 bases for J; bases not matched to a gene: 12. The length of the CDR3 is 18 residues. CDR3 nucleotides: TGTGCCAGCAGCCGATCCGGGACTAGCGGGAGAGGGGCAGATACGCAGTATTTT. Protein sequence: CASSRSGTSGRGADTQYF.

The table lists this clone with a few counts. The chain is built from TRBV12-3 or TRBV12-4 and TRBJ1-5; D perhaps matches TRBD1 (6 bases). The CDR3 is 13 amino acids. Trimming shortened V by 6 bases and J by 1 base, and 7 bases separated the two germline ends. The CDR3 protein is CASRQGSNQPQHF. The CDR3, as DNA: TGTGCCAGCAGACAGGGAAGCAATCAGCCCCAGCATTTT.

The rearrangement joins TRBV12-5 to TRBJ2-5; 11 positions agree with TRBD2. V was pared by 6 bases and J by 4 bases, with 7 bases of the junction left unmatched. This CDR3 has 15 amino acids. Germline-derived CDR1 and CDR2 are LGHNT and FRNRAP. The CDR3 nucleotides read TGTGCTAGTGGGACAGGACTAGCGGGTCGAGAGACCCAGTACTTC. It yields the protein CASGTGLAGRETQYF.

A few counts support this clone. The V call is TRBV28, the J call TRBJ2-7, with D perhaps matching TRBD2 (6 bases). Germline V CDR1 and CDR2: MDHEN, SYDVKM. This CDR3 is built from 14 residues. Trimming removed 3 bases from V and 8 bases from J, with 17 bases in between. The CDR3 DNA is TGTGCCAGCAGTTTGCGGGACCCCCGCATCAAGCAGTACTTC. This codes for CASSLRDPRIKQYF.

This clone was seen a handful of times. The CDR3 loop reads CASSMLSEKLFF. CDR3 DNA sequence: TGTGCCAGTAGTATGCTAAGTGAAAAACTGTTTTTT. V usage is TRBV19 and J usage is TRBJ1-4, with D uncertain. Trimming removed 3 bases from V and 7 bases from J, with 6 bases in between. Germline CDR1 LNHDA, CDR2 SQIVND (reference sequence). The CDR3 contains 12 residues.

This sequence joins TRBV11-3 and TRBJ2-3; 9 bases line up with TRBD2. This CDR3 comprises 18 residues. Germline-derived CDR1 and CDR2 are SGHNT and YENEEA. V dropped 0 bases and J dropped 0; count of bases not matched to a gene: 7. In DNA, the CDR3 is TGTGCCAGCAGCTTAGATCGACCTAGCGGGACTAGCACAGATACGCAGTATTTT. This codes for CASSLDRPSGTSTDTQYF.

In its sample, this clone was seen once. The chain is built from TRBV7-9 and TRBJ2-3; TRBD1 is a possible D gene (6 bases). The germline V gene has CDR1 SEHNR and CDR2 FQNEAQ (reference sequence). The germline V and J ends were trimmed by 4 bases and 6 bases, with 8 bases remaining between them. This CDR3 has 12 residues. The CDR3 protein is CASSSQGDTQYF. The CDR3 region has the DNA TGTGCCAGCAGCTCTCAGGGGGATACGCAGTATTTT.

V and J are TRBV5-4 and TRBJ1-2; 7 bases match TRBD1. V trimming: 2 bases; J trimming: 7 bases; junction bases outside the gene matches: 2. Germline V gene lookup returns CDR1 SGHNT and CDR2 YYREEE (reference sequence). The CDR3 runs 12 residues. This chain's CDR3 is CASSFRDSGYTF. In nucleotides, the CDR3 is TGTGCCAGCAGCTTCCGGGACAGTGGCTACACCTTC.

This rearrangement joins TRBV18 to TRBJ2-1, with 7 bases that match TRBD1. CDR3 size: 14 residues. The germline V gene encodes CDR1 KGHSH and CDR2 LQKENI. V dropped 6 bases and J dropped 4; count of bases not matched to a gene: 6. DNA for the CDR3: TGTGCCAGCTCTTCGCAGGGGGAATACAATGAGCAGTTCTTC. Protein product: CASSSQGEYNEQFF.

The rearrangement links TRBV7-2 to TRBJ2-7, with D tentatively TRBD2 (6 bases). The CDR3 loop spans 12 amino acids. V lost 5 bases and J 7 bases, leaving 12 bases between the germline ends. Germline CDR1 reads SGHTA; CDR2 reads FQGNSA. Here the CDR3 DNA reads TGTGCCAGCAGCACAAGGACTACTGAGCAGTACTTC. Protein product: CASSTRTTEQYF.

This clone was picked up a small number of times. V is TRBV6-2 or TRBV6-3 and J is TRBJ2-7; TRBD2 agrees at 10 bases. The CDR3 runs 18 residues. Losses at the gene ends were 0 bases for V and 3 bases for J; bases not matched to a gene: 11. The germline V gene has CDR1 MNHEY and CDR2 SVGEGT. CDR3 nucleotide sequence: TGTGCCAGCAGTTACTCGGCGTCTAGCGGGAGATGGAGCTACGAGCAGTACTTC. The encoded protein is CASSYSASSGRWSYEQYF.

V usage is TRBV24-1 and J usage is TRBJ2-1; possibly TRBD1 for D (5 bases). V was shortened by 2 bases and J by 5 bases, with 9 bases between the two germline ends. Germline V gene data show CDR1 as KGHDR and CDR2 as SFDVKD. This CDR3 has 14 amino acids. CDR3 residues: CATSDWVGDNEQFF. The CDR3 coding sequence is TGTGCCACCAGTGATTGGGTAGGGGACAATGAGCAGTTCTTC.

The rearrangement joins TRBV19 to TRBJ1-5; TRBD1 matches 7 bases. The trim removed 5 bases at V and 11 bases at J, leaving 6 bases unmatched. CDR3 length: 12 amino acids. In germline, CDR1 is LNHDA, CDR2 SQIVND (reference sequence). The CDR3: CASSPRTGAQHF. CDR3 sequence (DNA): TGTGCCAGTAGTCCAAGGACAGGCGCCCAGCATTTT.

The chain carries TRBV5-5 and TRBJ2-7, with D perhaps TRBD1 (7 bases). This CDR3 has 14 amino acids. CDR1 and CDR2 from the germline V gene are SGHKS and YYEKEE (reference sequence). Trimming took 7 bases from V and 2 from J, leaving 16 bases between them. The chain's CDR3 is CASGRDREAYEQYF. CDR3 sequence (DNA): TGTGCCAGCGGGCGGGACAGAGAGGCCTACGAGCAGTACTTC.